This T cell receptor beta chain was profiled in a study of spatial heterogeneity in lung cancer. Study-wide context: Alpha-chain detections were consistently fewer than beta-chain detections among the sequences.

Time point given: sample taken at primary tumor resection. In each case, whole RNA from tumor, nontumor lung or frozen PBMC was sequenced unsorted. CDR3 size: 14 residues. The V end lost 11 bases, the J end lost 2 bases, and 18 bases lay between the germline ends. Germline V lookup: CDR1 SGHTA, CDR2 FQGNSA. TCRdb independently ran MiXCR on the 5' RACE reads; one entry per CDR3 protein. The sample includes thousands of distinct CDR3 sequences, 6.5% to 7.5% of them seen just once. The chain couples TRBV7-2 to TRBJ2-5; a possible D gene is TRBD2 (5 bases). The origin of this receptor is a male donor with early-stage non-small cell lung cancer. Sequenced material: PBMCs, taken at surgery. As DNA, the CDR3 is TGTGCCGGCAAGAGGCAGTCGGGGCAAGAGACCCAGTACTTC. It yields the protein CAGKRQSGQETQYF.